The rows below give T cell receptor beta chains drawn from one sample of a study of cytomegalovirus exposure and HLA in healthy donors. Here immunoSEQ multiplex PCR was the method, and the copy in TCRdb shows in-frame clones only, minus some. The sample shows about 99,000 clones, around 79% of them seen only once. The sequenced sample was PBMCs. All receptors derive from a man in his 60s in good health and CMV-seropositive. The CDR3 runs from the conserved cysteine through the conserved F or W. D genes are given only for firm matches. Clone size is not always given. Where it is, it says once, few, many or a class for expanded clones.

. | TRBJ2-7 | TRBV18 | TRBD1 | TGTGCCAGCTATTCCGGGACAGGAGTCTACGAGCAGTACTTC | CASYSGTGVYEQYF
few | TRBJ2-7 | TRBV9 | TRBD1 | TGTGCCAGCAGCCTCGGGACAGGAGCTTACCACGAGCAGTACTTC | CASSLGTGAYHEQYF
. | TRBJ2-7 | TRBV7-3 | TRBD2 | TGTGCCAGCAGCTTGGCTGCGGGGGGTTTCTACGAGCAGTACTTC | CASSLAAGGFYEQYF
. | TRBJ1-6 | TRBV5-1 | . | TGCGCCAGCAGCTTGGGTCAGGGTGAAGCTAATTCACCCCTCCACTTT | CASSLGQGEANSPLHF
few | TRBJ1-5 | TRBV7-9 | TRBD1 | TGTGCCAGCAGCTTAGGTTGGTCAGGGGGCGGACAGCCCCAGCATTTT | CASSLGWSGGGQPQHF
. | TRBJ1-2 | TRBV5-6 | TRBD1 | TGTGCCAGCAGCTTGAGGACAGGGGATTTCTATGGCTACACCTTC | CASSLRTGDFYGYTF
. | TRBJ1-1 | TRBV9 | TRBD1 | TGTGCCAGCAGCGCCGAGGGTAGGGGGCGGACTGAAGCTTTCTTT | CASSAEGRGRTEAFF
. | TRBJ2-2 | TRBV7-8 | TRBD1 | TGTGCCAGCAGCTCCCGACAGGGATTTAACACCGGGGAGCTGTTTTTT | CASSSRQGFNTGELFF
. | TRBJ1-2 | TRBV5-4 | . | TGTGCCAGCAGCTTTGAAGGGGATGGCTACACCTTC | CASSFEGDGYTF
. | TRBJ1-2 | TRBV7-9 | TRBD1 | TGTGCCAGCAGCTACAGGGGATCCTATGGCTACACCTTC | CASSYRGSYGYTF
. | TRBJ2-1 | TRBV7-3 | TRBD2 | TGTGCCAGCAGCTACCATAGCGGGGGGGACAATGAGCAGTTCTTC | CASSYHSGGDNEQFF
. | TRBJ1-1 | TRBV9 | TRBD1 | TGTGCCAGCAGCGCAACAGGGGCCGGGGGCACTGAAGCTTTCTTT | CASSATGAGGTEAFF
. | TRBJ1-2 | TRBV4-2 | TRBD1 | TGTGCCAGCAGCCAAGATCATAGGCGAGCGGGGACAGGGGGAGGTTATGGCTACACCTTC | CASSQDHRRAGTGGGYGYTF
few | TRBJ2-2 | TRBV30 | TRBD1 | TGTGCCTGGAGTGTTAGGACAGGGATAAGGGAGCTGTTTTTT | CAWSVRTGIRELFF
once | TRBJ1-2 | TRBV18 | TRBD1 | TGTGCCAGCTCGCTGGACAGGGCAAACTATGGCTACACCTTC | CASSLDRANYGYTF
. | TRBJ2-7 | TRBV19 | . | TGTGCCAGTAGTTTCCGGACTTTGGGGTACGAGCAGTACTTC | CASSFRTLGYEQYF
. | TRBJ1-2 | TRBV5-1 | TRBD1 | TGCGCCAGCAGCCGGGACAGCGAAGCCTATGGCTACACCTTC | CASSRDSEAYGYTF
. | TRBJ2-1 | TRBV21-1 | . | TGTGCCAGCAGCAATTCAGCGGGGGCCCTCACAACGTACAATGAGCAGTTCTTC | CASSNSAGALTTYNEQFF
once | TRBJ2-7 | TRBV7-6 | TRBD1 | TGTGCCAGCAGCTTAGGGCCCGCTGGGACAGGCTACGAGCAGTACTTC | CASSLGPAGTGYEQYF
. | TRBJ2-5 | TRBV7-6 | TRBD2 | TGTGCCAGCAGCCCCCTCAGCGGGGGGGGGAAGACCCAGTACTTC | CASSPLSGGGKTQYF
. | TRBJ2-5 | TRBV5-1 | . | TGCGCCAGCAGCTTAGGGGGGGAAGAGACCCAGTACTTC | CASSLGGEETQYF
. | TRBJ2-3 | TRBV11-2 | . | TGTGCCAGCAGCACCGGAGGAAGGGGGGGGGCGGCGGATACGCAGTATTTT | CASSTGGRGGAADTQYF
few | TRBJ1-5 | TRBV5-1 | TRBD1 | TGCGCCAGCAGCTTTGGGACAGGGGGCAGGCAGCCCCAGCATTTT | CASSFGTGGRQPQHF
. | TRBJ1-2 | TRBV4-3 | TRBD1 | TGCGCCAGCAGCCAGAGGACAGGACTTTCTAACTATGGCTACACCTTC | CASSQRTGLSNYGYTF
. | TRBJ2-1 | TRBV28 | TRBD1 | TGTGCCAGCAGTTTAGGGACAGGGATATGGGATGAGCAGTTCTTC | CASSLGTGIWDEQFF
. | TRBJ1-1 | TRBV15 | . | TGTGCCACCAGCAGAGATTCGTCGGTGAACACTGAAGCTTTCTTT | CATSRDSSVNTEAFF
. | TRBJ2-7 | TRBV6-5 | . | TGTGCCAGCAGTTACTACGCGGAGAGCGACGAGCAGTACTTC | CASSYYAESDEQYF
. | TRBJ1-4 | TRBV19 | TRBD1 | TGTGCCAGTAGTGGAGCTCGGGCAGGGGGCGCATCTAATGAAAAACTGTTTTTT | CASSGARAGGASNEKLFF
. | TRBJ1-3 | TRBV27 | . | TGTGCCAGCCTCTCTGGAAACACCATATATTTT | CASLSGNTIYF
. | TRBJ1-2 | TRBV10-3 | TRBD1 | TGTGCCATCAGTCCCCGGGACAGTAGTGTGGGCTACACCTTC | CAISPRDSSVGYTF
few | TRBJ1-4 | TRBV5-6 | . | TGTGCCAGCAGTCTGAGCAGCGGCTATGAAAAACTGTTTTTT | CASSLSSGYEKLFF
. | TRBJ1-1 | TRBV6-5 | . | TGTGCCAGCAGTTACGCCCGGACAGTGAACACTGAAGCTTTCTTT | CASSYARTVNTEAFF
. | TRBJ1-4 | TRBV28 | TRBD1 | TGTGCCAGCAGTCCCCTCGCAGGGGGTGACGAAAAACTGTTTTTT | CASSPLAGGDEKLFF
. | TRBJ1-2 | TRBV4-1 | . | TGCGCCAGCAGCCAAGGCGGGGGCAGGGGTAACTATGGCTACACCTTC | CASSQGGGRGNYGYTF
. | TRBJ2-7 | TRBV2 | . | TGTGCCAGCAGTGACGGCAGGGCCTACGAGCAGTACTTC | CASSDGRAYEQYF
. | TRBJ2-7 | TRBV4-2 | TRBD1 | TGTGCCAGCAGCCAAGATTGGACAGGGGTCGACTACGAGCAGTACTTC | CASSQDWTGVDYEQYF
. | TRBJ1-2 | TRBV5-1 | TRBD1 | TGCGCCAGCAGCTTAGGGAATGAAGGACAGGGCGGTGGCTACACCTTC | CASSLGNEGQGGGYTF
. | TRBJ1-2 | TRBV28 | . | TGTGCCAGCAGTAAAGGGGGAAACTATGGCTACACCTTC | CASSKGGNYGYTF
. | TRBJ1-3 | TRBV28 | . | TGTGCCAGCAGTCATAGGGGAGGATTCTCTGGAAACACCATATATTTT | CASSHRGGFSGNTIYF
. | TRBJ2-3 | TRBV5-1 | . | TGCGCCAGCAGGGAGGGGGGGATACCTAGCACAGATACGCAGTATTTT | CASREGGIPSTDTQYF
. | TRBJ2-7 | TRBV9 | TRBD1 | TGTGCCAGCAGCGCGACAGGGGGCACAGGGGCCTACGAGCAGTACTTC | CASSATGGTGAYEQYF
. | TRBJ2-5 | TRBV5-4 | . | TGTGCCAGCAGCGGGGGCGGCGAGACCCAGTACTTC | CASSGGGETQYF